The 16 T cell receptor beta chains below were found in one sample sequenced in a study of blood T cell repertoires in COVID-19. Using immunoSEQ multiplex PCR, the repertoire was profiled, and TCRdb retains in-frame clones only, with some absent. The sample has 240,000 or so clones, around 90% seen once. The sequencing sample was made of peripheral blood. Receptors originate from a man in his 60s who had recovered from COVID-19.

This chain joins TRBV10-2 and TRBJ1-5, with a possible D match to TRBD1 (6 bases). V gave up 7 bases and J gave up 6 bases, with 13 bases separating them. Germline V gene sequence: CDR1 WSHSY, CDR2 SAAADI. The CDR3 spans 13 residues. The CDR3 is CASTPGVGQPQHF. The CDR3 DNA reads as TGCGCCAGCACTCCAGGGGTGGGTCAGCCCCAGCATTTT.

CDR3 nucleotide sequence: TGTGCCAGTTTTTCGGGACAGGGGAGCACAGATACGCAGTATTTT. It encodes CASFSGQGSTDTQYF. V usage is TRBV4-2 and J usage is TRBJ2-3, with TRBD1 matching over 10 bases. Per the germline V gene, CDR1 is LGHNA and CDR2 is YNFKEQ. CDR3 length: 15 residues. With V trimmed by 9 bases and J by 0 bases, 6 bases remained unmatched.

CDR3 nucleotides: TGCAGCGGACTATCCAAAAACATTCAGTACTTC. Translated: CSGLSKNIQYF. The V and J genes are TRBV20-1 and TRBJ2-4, with a weak D call TRBD2 (6 bases). From germline, CDR1 is DFQATT and CDR2 SNEGSKA (reference sequence). CDR3 size: 11 residues.

Only one count was recorded for this clone. The rearrangement links TRBV6-1 to TRBJ1-1; weak D call: TRBD1 (5 bases). In germline, CDR1 is MNHNS, CDR2 SASEGT. V lost 2 bases and J 7 bases, leaving 17 bases between the germline ends. The CDR3 runs to 15 residues. The CDR3 loop is CASSESGGRTDEAFF. The CDR3 nucleotides are TGTGCCAGCAGTGAATCGGGGGGGAGGACCGATGAAGCTTTCTTT.

The chain combines TRBV2 with TRBJ1-5; possible D gene TRBD1, 5 bases. This CDR3 contains 15 residues. The germline V and J ends were trimmed by 6 bases and 1 base, with 13 bases remaining between them. Looked up from germline, CDR1 is SNHLY and CDR2 is FYNNEI. Here the CDR3 reads CASRSQGQSNQPQHF. The CDR3 DNA sequence: TGTGCCAGCAGGAGTCAGGGCCAGAGCAATCAGCCCCAGCATTTT.

This clone was observed a few times. The genes are TRBV19 and TRBJ2-2, with D possibly matching TRBD1 (5 bases). CDR1 is LNHDA and CDR2 is SQIVND in the germline V gene (reference sequence). The CDR3 totals 13 residues. V lost 7 bases and J lost 3, with 9 bases in between. CDR3 bases: TGTGCCAGTATAGGGGTGGACACCGGGGAGCTGTTTTTT. Its protein is CASIGVDTGELFF.

This chain links TRBV6-5 with TRBJ2-2; 12 bases fit TRBD2. The V gene's germline CDR1 is MNHEY and CDR2 SVGAGI. Losses at the gene ends were 4 bases for V and 8 bases for J; bases not matched to a gene: 8. The CDR3 spans 16 residues. CDR3: CASSLLAGGPEGELFF. The CDR3 nucleotides read TGTGCCAGCAGTTTGCTAGCGGGGGGGCCAGAAGGGGAGCTGTTTTTT.

The chain combines TRBV6-5 with TRBJ2-7, with 9 bases identical to TRBD2. This CDR3 comprises 15 residues. After removal of 2 bases from V and 0 bases from J, the junction contained 2 bases not matched to a gene. The V gene's germline CDR1 is MNHEY and CDR2 SVGAGI. The CDR3 loop is CASSYQRGASYEQYF. The CDR3 nucleotides read TGTGCCAGCAGTTACCAGCGGGGGGCCTCCTACGAGCAGTACTTC.

The CDR3 nucleotides read TGTGCCAGCAGCCCTCGGAAGGGGGAAACAGATACGCAGTATTTT. Its translation is CASSPRKGETDTQYF. The chain links TRBV11-3 to TRBJ2-3, with a weak D call TRBD1 (6 bases). In germline, CDR1 is SGHNT, CDR2 YENEEA. Trimming pared 5 bases from V and 3 bases from J, leaving 15 bases between. CDR3 length: 15 residues. The variable domain in full, completed from reference TRBV11-3 and TRBJ2-3, reads EAGVVQSPRYKIIEKKQPVAFWCNPISGHNTLYWYLQNLGQGPELLIRYENEEAVDDSQLPKDRFSAERLKGVDSTLKIQPAELGDSAVYLCASSPRKGETDTQYFGPGTRLTVL.

V and J are TRBV19 and TRBJ2-1; 11 positions match TRBD2. The junction had 10 bases not matched to a gene; V was cut back by 8 bases and J by 7 bases. Per the germline V gene, CDR1 is LNHDA and CDR2 is SQIVND (reference sequence). The CDR3 spans 15 residues. The CDR3 nucleotides read TGTGCCAGTCATCATGTAGCGGGGGGGCAAAATGAGCAGTTCTTC. Its translation: CASHHVAGGQNEQFF.

The CDR3 nucleotides are TGTGCCACCAAGCGAGGTCGGACAGATACGCAGTATTTT. Residues: CATKRGRTDTQYF. J is TRBJ2-3 and V is TRBV24-1; D ambiguous. Germline V CDR1 and CDR2: KGHDR, SFDVKD. Trimming took off 8 bases at V and 3 bases at J, with 11 bases between the two ends. The CDR3 runs 13 residues.

The rearrangement joins TRBV28 to TRBJ1-4; no firm D call. Per the germline V gene, CDR1 is MDHEN and CDR2 is SYDVKM. V dropped 1 base and J dropped 1 base, with 7 bases sitting between them. This CDR3 has 15 amino acids. In DNA, the CDR3 is TGTGCCAGCAGTTTATTTGGGCGAACTAATGAAAAACTGTTTTTT. Protein product: CASSLFGRTNEKLFF.

This rearrangement joins TRBV6-4 to TRBJ2-1; 13 nucleotides line up with TRBD2. The CDR3 sequence is 18 residues long. Trimming removed 7 bases from V and 2 bases from J; junction bases left unmatched: 11. CDR1 MRHNA and CDR2 SNTAGT come from the germline V gene. CDR3: CASNLTGLAGVPYNEQFF. The CDR3 DNA reads as TGTGCCAGCAACTTGACAGGACTAGCGGGGGTCCCCTACAATGAGCAGTTCTTC.

The V gene is TRBV18, the J gene TRBJ2-7; D not resolved. Deletions cut 6 bases from V and 3 bases from J, with 6 bases between. Per germline, CDR1 KGHSH and CDR2 LQKENI. This CDR3 is built from 11 residues. CDR3 DNA sequence: TGTGCCAGCTCCTCCTACTACGAGCAGTACTTC. Translating gives CASSSYYEQYF.

The chain links TRBV23-1 to TRBJ2-7; D unresolved. TRBV23-1 is an ORF; its function is uncertain. Trimming shortened V by 6 bases and J by 5 bases, and 14 bases separated the two germline ends. The CDR3 is made up of 13 amino acids. In DNA, the CDR3 is TGCGCCAGCAGGGGCACTTGTGCCCACGAGCAGTACGTC. It translates to CASRGTCAHEQYV.

The chain recombines TRBV6-1 with TRBJ1-1; no reliable D call. Looked up from germline, CDR1 is MNHNS and CDR2 is SASEGT. The CDR3 contains 13 residues. V was trimmed by 6 bases and J by 0 bases, leaving 8 bases between them. The CDR3 spells CASSRGMNTEAFF. The CDR3 coding sequence is TGTGCCAGCAGCAGAGGGATGAACACTGAAGCTTTCTTT.